The source of this T cell receptor (beta chain) is a study of human T cells and chemical hapten exposure. Study outcomes and limitations: Sensitization with DPC brought no change to TCRs above 1 in 1000 in frequency.

During construction of the library, unique molecular identifiers were attached to individual cDNA molecules for quantitative, reproducible TCR counting. TCRdb ran MiXCR on the RACE reads and lists one entry per CDR3 protein. The sample holds about 99,000 distinct CDR3 sequences, roughly 12% seen once. Time point defined: patch test 1, 2 weeks after DPC sensitization. Treatment specified: therapeutic diphenylcyclopropenone sensitization with weekly scalp DPC. This clonotype appeared a few times. Antigen specificity is unknown. Germline V gene sequence: CDR1 SGHDT, CDR2 YYEEEE. V trimming: 4 bases; J trimming: 3 bases; junction bases outside the gene matches: 13. The CDR3 has 18 amino acids.

The sample here was whole blood, taken in connection with sensitization to the hapten diphenylcyclopropenone (DPC). The rearrangement joins TRBV5-6 to TRBJ1-4; the match to TRBD1 covers 9 bases. This clonotype was obtained from a woman aged 40-49 years with alopecia areata. Some clones in this sample may be carry-over from other donors' samples. Here the CDR3 DNA reads TGTGCCAGCAGCCCAGCCGGGACAGGGATCTGGGCTAATGAAAAACTGTTTTTT. It codes for CASSPAGTGIWANEKLFF.